Listed here is a single T cell receptor (beta chain). V was cut by 0 bases and J by 2 bases, with 11 bases left in between. The CDR3 sequence is 15 residues long. CDR1 SGHRS and CDR2 YFSETQ come from the germline V gene. Participant reports of clinical history set cohort assignment. The sample is drawn from a study of blood T cell repertoires in COVID-19. The table came from immunoSEQ multiplex PCR; TCRdb's copy has only in-frame clones and leaves some out. The table records under 300,000 clones, around 89% of them present only once. The sequencing sample was made of PBMCs or T cells enriched from blood (not recorded which). The rearrangement uses TRBV5-1 and TRBJ1-2; no reliable D call. This TCR came from a woman under 30 who had recovered from COVID-19. The CDR3 DNA follows: TGCGCCAGCAGCTTGGGGCCCCAGAACAACTATGGCTACACCTTC. Its translation: CASSLGPQNNYGYTF.